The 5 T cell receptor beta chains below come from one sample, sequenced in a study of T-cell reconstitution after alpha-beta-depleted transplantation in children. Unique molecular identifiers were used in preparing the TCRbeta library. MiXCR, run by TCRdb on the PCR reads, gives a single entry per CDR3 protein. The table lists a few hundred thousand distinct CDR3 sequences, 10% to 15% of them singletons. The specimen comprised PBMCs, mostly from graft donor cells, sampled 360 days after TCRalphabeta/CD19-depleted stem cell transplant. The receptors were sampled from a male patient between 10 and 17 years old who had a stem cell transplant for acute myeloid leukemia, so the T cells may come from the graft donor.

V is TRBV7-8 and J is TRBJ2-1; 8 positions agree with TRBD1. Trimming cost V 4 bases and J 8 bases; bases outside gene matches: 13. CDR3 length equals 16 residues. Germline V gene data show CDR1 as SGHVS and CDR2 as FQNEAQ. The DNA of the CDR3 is TGTGCCAGCAGCTCACACCGGACAGGGAAGGGCGATGAGCAGTTCTTC. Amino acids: CASSSHRTGKGDEQFF.

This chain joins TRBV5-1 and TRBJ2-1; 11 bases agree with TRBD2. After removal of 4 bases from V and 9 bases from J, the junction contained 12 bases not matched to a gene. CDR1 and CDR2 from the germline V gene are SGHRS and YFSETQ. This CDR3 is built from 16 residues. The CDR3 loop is CASSPGLLAGALEQFF. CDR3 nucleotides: TGCGCCAGCAGCCCGGGCCTACTAGCGGGAGCACTTGAGCAGTTCTTC.

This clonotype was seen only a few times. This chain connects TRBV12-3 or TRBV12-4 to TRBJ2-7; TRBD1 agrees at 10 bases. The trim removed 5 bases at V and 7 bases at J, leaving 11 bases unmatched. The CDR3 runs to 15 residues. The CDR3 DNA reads TGTGCCAGCAGTCACTCCGGGACAGGGGCGAGGGAGCAGTACTTC. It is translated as CASSHSGTGAREQYF.

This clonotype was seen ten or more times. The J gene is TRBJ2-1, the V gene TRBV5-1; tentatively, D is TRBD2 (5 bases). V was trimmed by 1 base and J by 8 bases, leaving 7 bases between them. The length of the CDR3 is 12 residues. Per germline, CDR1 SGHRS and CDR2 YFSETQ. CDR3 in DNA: TGCGCCAGCAGCTTGACGGGGTATGAGCAGTTCTTC. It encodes CASSLTGYEQFF.

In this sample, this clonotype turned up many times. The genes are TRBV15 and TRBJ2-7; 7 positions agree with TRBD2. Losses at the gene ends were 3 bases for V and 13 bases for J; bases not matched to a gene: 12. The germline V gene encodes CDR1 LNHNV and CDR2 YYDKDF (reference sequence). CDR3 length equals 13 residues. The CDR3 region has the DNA TGTGCCACCAGCAGCGTACTAGCGCGAGCCCACTACTTC. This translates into CATSSVLARAHYF.